Sequencing of this T cell receptor (beta chain) was carried out in a study of blood T cell repertoires in COVID-19. Across the whole study: Specimens from acute and convalescent COVID-19 originated in the United States, Italy and Spain. PBMCs, B-cell-depleted T cells, or T cells were the source of the cDNA or gDNA that made up the material.

The data were produced by immunoSEQ multiplex PCR, yet TCRdb's version contains in-frame clones alone and is incomplete. The profile covers over 450,000 clones, with approximately 89% appearing a single time and roughly 0.9% taken by the ten largest. The CDR3 sequence is 11 residues long. Germline V gene sequence: CDR1 DFQATT, CDR2 SNEGSKA (reference sequence). The V end was cut by 1 base, the J end by 3 bases, with 3 bases between. This clone was seen more than once but under ten times. Patients at the Seattle site were enrolled during active infection and followed longitudinally. The V gene is TRBV20-1, the J gene TRBJ1-2; D gene unclear. The receptor's source is a man between 18 and 35 years old with COVID-19, enrolled during active disease. Sequencing input: peripheral blood. The CDR3 DNA reads as TGCAGTGCTAGAGTCGACTATGGCTACACCTTC. Its protein product is CSARVDYGYTF.